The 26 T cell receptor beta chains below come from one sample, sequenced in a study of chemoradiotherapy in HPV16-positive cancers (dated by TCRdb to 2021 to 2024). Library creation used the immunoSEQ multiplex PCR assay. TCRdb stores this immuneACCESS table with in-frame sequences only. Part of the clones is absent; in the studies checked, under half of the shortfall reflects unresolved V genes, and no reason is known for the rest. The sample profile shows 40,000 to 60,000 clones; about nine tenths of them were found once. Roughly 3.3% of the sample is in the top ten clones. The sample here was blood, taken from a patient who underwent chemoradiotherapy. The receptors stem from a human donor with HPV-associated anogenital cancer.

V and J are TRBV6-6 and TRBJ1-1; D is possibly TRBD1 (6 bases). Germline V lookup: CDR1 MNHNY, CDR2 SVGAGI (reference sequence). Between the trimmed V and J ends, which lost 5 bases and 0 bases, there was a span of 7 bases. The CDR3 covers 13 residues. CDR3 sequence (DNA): TGTGCCAGCAGTCAGGGGTTGAACACTGAAGCTTTCTTT. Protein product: CASSQGLNTEAFF.

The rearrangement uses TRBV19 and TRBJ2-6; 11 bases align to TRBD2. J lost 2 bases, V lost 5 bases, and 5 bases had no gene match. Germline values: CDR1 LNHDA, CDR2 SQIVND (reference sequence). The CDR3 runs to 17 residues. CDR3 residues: CASSALSGRAGANVLTF. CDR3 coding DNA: TGTGCCAGTAGTGCCCTTAGCGGGAGGGCTGGGGCCAACGTCCTGACTTTC.

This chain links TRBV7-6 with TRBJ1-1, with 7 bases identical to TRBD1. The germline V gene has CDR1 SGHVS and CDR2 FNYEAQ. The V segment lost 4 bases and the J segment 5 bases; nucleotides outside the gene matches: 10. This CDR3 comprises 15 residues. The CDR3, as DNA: TGTGCCAGCAGCTCCCGGACAGGTTCAAGGACTGAAGCTTTCTTT. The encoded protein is CASSSRTGSRTEAFF.

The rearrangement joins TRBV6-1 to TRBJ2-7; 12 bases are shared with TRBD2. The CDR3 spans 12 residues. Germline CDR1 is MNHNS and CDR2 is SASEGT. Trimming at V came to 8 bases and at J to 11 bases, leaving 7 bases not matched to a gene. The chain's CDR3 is CASFRLAGEEYF. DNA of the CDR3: TGTGCCAGCTTCCGACTAGCGGGAGAGGAGTACTTC.

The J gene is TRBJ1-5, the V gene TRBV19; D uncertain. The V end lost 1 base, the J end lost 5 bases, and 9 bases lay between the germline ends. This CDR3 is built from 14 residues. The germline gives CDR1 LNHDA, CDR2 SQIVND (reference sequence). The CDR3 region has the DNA TGTGCCAGTAGTATAGCCAGTCGGGATCAGCCCCAGCATTTT. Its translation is CASSIASRDQPQHF.

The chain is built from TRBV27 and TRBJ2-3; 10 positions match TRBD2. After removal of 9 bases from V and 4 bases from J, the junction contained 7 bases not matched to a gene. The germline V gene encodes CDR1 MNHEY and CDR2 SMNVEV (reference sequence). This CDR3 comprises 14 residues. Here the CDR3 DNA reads TGTGCCAGTACTGTAGCGGGGGGCTCAGATACGCAGTATTTT. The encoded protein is CASTVAGGSDTQYF.

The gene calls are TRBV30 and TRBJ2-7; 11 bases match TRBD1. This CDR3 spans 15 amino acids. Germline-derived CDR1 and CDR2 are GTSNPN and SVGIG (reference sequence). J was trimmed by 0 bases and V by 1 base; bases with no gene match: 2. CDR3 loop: CAWSGDRGGSYEQYF. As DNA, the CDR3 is TGTGCCTGGAGTGGGGACAGGGGGGGCTCCTACGAGCAGTACTTC.

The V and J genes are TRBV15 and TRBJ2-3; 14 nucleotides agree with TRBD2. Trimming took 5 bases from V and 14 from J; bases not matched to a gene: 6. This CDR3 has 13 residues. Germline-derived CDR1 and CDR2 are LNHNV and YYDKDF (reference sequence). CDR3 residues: CATSYRLAGGSYF. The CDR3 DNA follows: TGTGCCACCAGCTATCGACTAGCGGGGGGGTCGTATTTT.

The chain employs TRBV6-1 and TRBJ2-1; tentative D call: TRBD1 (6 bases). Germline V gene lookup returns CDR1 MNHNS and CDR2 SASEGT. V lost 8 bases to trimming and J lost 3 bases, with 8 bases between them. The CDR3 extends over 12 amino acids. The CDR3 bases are TGTGCCAGCGGGGGCTACTACAATGAGCAGTTCTTC. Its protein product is CASGGYYNEQFF.

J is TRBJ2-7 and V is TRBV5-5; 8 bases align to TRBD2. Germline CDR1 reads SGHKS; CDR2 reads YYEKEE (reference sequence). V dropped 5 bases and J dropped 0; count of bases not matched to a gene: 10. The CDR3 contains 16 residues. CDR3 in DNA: TGTGCCAGCAGTACGGGAGCGGGGGACCCCTCCTACGAGCAGTACTTC. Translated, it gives CASSTGAGDPSYEQYF.

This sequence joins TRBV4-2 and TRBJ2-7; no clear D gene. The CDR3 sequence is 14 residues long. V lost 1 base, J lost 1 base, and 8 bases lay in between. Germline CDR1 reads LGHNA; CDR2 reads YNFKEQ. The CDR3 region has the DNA TGTGCCAGCAGCCAAGGTTACGGTTCCTACGAGCAGTACTTC. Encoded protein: CASSQGYGSYEQYF.

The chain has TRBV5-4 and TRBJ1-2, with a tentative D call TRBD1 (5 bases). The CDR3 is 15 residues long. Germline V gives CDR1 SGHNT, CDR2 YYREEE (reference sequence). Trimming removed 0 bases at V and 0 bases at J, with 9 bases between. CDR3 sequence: CASSLVGPANYGYTF. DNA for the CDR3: TGTGCCAGCAGCTTGGTGGGACCCGCTAACTATGGCTACACCTTC.

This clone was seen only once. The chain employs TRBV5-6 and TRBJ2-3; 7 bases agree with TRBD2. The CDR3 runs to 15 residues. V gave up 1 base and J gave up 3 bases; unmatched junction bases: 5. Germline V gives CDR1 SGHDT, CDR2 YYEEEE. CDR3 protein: CASSLPLAGTDTQYF. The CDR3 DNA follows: TGTGCCAGCAGCTTGCCATTAGCGGGTACAGATACGCAGTATTTT. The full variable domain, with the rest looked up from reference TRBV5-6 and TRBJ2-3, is DAGVTQSPTHLIKTRGQQVTLRCSPKSGHDTVSWYQQALGQGPQFIFQYYEEEERQRGNFPDRFSGHQFPNYSSELNVNALLLGDSALYLCASSLPLAGTDTQYFGPGTRLTVL.

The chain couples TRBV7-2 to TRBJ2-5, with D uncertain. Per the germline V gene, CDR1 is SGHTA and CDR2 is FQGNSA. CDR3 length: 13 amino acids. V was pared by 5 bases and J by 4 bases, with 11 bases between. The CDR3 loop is CASSPRVLETQYF. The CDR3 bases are TGTGCCAGCAGCCCTAGGGTCTTAGAGACCCAGTACTTC.

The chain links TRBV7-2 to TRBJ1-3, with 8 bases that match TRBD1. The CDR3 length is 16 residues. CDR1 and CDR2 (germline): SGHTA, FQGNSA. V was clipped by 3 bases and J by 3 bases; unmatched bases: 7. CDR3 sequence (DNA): TGTGCCAGCAGCTTCAACCAGGGGGCTGGTGGAAACACCATATATTTT. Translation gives CASSFNQGAGGNTIYF.

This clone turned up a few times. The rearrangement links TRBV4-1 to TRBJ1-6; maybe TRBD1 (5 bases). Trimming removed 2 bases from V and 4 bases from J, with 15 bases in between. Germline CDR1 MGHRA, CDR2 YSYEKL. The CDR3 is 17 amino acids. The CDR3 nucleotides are TGCGCCAGCAGCCAAAGCGAGGGACCCCGTTATAATTCACCCCTCCACTTT. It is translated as CASSQSEGPRYNSPLHF.

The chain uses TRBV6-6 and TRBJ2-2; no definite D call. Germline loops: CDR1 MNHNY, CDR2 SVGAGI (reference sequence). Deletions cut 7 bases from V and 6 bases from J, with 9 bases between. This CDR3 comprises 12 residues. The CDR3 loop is CASISLAGELFF. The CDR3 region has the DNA TGTGCCAGCATTAGTCTAGCCGGGGAGCTGTTTTTT.

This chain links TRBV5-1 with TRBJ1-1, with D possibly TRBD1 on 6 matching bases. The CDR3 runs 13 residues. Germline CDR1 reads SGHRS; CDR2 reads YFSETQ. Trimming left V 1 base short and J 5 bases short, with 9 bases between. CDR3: CASSLQGGTEAFF. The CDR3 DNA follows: TGCGCCAGCAGCTTGCAAGGGGGGACTGAAGCTTTCTTT.

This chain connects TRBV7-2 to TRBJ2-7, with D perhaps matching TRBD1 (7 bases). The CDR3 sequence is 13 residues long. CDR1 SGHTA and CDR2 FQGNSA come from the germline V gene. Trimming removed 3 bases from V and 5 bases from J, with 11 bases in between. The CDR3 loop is CASSLAGQHEQYF. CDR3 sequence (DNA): TGTGCCAGCAGCTTGGCGGGACAGCACGAGCAGTACTTC. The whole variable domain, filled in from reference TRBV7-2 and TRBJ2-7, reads GAGVSQSPSNKVTEKGKDVELRCDPISGHTALYWYRQSLGQGLEFLIYFQGNSAPDKSGLPSDRFSAERTGGSVSTLTIQRTQQEDSAVYLCASSLAGQHEQYFGPGTRLTVT.

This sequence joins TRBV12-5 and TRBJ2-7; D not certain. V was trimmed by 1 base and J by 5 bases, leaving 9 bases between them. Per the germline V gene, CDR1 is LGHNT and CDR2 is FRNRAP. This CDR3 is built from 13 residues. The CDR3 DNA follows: TGTGCTAGTGGTTTGGGTAGGAGCCACGAGCAGTACTTC. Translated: CASGLGRSHEQYF.

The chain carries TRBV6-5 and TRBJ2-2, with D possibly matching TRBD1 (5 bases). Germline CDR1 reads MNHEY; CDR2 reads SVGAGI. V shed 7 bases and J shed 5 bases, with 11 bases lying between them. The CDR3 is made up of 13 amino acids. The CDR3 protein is CASKKGNTGELFF. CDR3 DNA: TGTGCCAGCAAAAAGGGGAATACCGGGGAGCTGTTTTTT.

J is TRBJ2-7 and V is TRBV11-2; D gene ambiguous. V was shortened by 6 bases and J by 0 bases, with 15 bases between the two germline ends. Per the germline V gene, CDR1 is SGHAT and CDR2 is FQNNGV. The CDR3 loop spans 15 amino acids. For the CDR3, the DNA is TGTGCCAGCAGTCCCCTGAGCGTGAGCTCCTACGAGCAGTACTTC. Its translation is CASSPLSVSSYEQYF.

The CDR3 nucleotides are TGTGCCAGCTCACCTTCAGGGATGCCCGTCGGGGAAGCTTTCTTT. Its protein is CASSPSGMPVGEAFF. V is TRBV18 and J is TRBJ1-1; maybe TRBD1 (5 bases). CDR1 and CDR2 from the germline V gene are KGHSH and LQKENI. The CDR3 has 15 residues. V lost 3 bases, J lost 8 bases, and 19 bases lay in between. Drawing the rest from reference TRBV18 and TRBJ1-1, the complete variable domain is NAGVMQNPRHLVRRRGQEARLRCSPMKGHSHVYWYRQLPEEGLKFMVYLQKENIIDESGMPKERFSAEFPKEGPSILRIQQVVRGDSAAYFCASSPSGMPVGEAFFGQGTRLTVV.

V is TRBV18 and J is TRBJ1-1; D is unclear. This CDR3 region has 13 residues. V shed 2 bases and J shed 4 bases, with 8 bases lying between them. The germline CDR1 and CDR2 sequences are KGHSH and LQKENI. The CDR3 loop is CASSPDLSTEAFF. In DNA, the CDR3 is TGTGCCAGCTCACCAGATTTAAGCACTGAAGCTTTCTTT. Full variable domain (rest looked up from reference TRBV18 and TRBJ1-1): NAGVMQNPRHLVRRRGQEARLRCSPMKGHSHVYWYRQLPEEGLKFMVYLQKENIIDESGMPKERFSAEFPKEGPSILRIQQVVRGDSAAYFCASSPDLSTEAFFGQGTRLTVV.

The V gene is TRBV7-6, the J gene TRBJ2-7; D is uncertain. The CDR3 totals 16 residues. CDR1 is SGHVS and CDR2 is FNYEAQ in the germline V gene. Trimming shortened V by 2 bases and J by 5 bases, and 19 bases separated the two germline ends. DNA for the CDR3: TGTGCCAGCAGCTTATATAGCAACCCTCCGAGCCACGAGCAGTACTTC. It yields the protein CASSLYSNPPSHEQYF.

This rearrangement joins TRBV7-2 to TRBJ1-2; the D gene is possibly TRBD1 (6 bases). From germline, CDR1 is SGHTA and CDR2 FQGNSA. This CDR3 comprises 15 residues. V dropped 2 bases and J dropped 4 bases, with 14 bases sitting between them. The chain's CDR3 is CASSLMGVGGYGYTF. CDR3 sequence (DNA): TGTGCCAGCAGCTTAATGGGGGTAGGGGGCTATGGCTACACCTTC.